Each of the 29 T cell receptor beta chains below was sequenced from the same sample in a study of blood T cell repertoires in COVID-19. Generated by immunoSEQ multiplex PCR, the TCRdb table keeps only in-frame clones and is missing some. The repertoire consists of about 300,000 clones, with 85% to 90% occurring once and the leading ten covering roughly 6%. Sequencing was carried out using peripheral blood. These receptors came from a woman aged 45-59 years with COVID-19, enrolled during active disease.

The chain has TRBV4-3 and TRBJ1-4; 9 positions match TRBD1. Germline assignment: CDR1 LGHNA and CDR2 YSLEER. The CDR3 is 15 residues long. V trimming: 2 bases; J trimming: 7 bases; junction bases outside the gene matches: 5. The CDR3 loop reads CASSQNRGPGEKLFF. The CDR3 bases are TGCGCCAGCAGCCAAAACAGGGGGCCGGGTGAAAAACTGTTTTTT.

This clone was counted between two and nine times. The chain recombines TRBV10-3 with TRBJ1-5, with D uncertain. The CDR3 consists of 12 residues. Germline assignment: CDR1 ENHRY and CDR2 SYGVKD. Trimming took off 4 bases at V and 5 bases at J, with 6 bases between the two ends. CDR3 sequence (DNA): TGTGCCATCAGTGCCGGTGATCAGCCCCAGCATTTT. This codes for CAISAGDQPQHF.

The chain's CDR3 is CASSHAGQVDYGYTF. CDR3 sequence (DNA): TGCGCCAGCAGCCATGCAGGGCAGGTCGACTATGGCTACACCTTC. V usage is TRBV5-1 and J usage is TRBJ1-2; D may be TRBD1 (5 bases). Germline values: CDR1 SGHRS, CDR2 YFSETQ. The CDR3 has 15 amino acids. V was cut by 4 bases and J by 3 bases, with 16 bases left in between.

This sequence joins TRBV9 and TRBJ2-5; the D gene is possibly TRBD2 (5 bases). Trimming took off 0 bases at V and 4 bases at J, with 10 bases between the two ends. This CDR3 contains 14 residues. The germline gives CDR1 SGDLS, CDR2 YYNGEE. CDR3 in DNA: TGTGCCAGCAGCGTAGCGGGGATGGGAGAGACCCAGTACTTC. Residues: CASSVAGMGETQYF.

This chain uses TRBV5-6 with TRBJ2-7; tentative D call: TRBD2 (5 bases). Germline CDR1 and CDR2: SGHDT and YYEEEE. Trimming left V 0 bases short and J 4 bases short, with 14 bases between. The CDR3 consists of 15 residues. The CDR3: CASSLGTLSQYEQYF. The CDR3 DNA reads as TGTGCCAGCAGCTTGGGGACTCTATCCCAATACGAGCAGTACTTC.

The chain is built from TRBV7-9 and TRBJ2-1; D gene unclear. The germline CDR1 and CDR2 sequences are SEHNR and FQNEAQ (reference sequence). With 5 bases removed from V and 8 bases from J, the gap between germline ends came to 13 bases. CDR3 length equals 13 residues. CDR3 sequence reads: CASSQLRVYEQFF. CDR3 nucleotides: TGTGCCAGCAGCCAACTTCGGGTTTATGAGCAGTTCTTC. The full variable domain, its missing parts supplied by reference TRBV7-9 and TRBJ2-1, is DTGVSQNPRHKITKRGQNVTFRCDPISEHNRLYWYRQTLGQGPEFLTYFQNEAQLEKSRLLSDRFSAERPKGSFSTLEIQRTEQGDSAMYLCASSQLRVYEQFFGPGTRLTVL.

V and J are TRBV5-5 and TRBJ1-2, with 9 bases aligning to TRBD1. The CDR3 totals 13 residues. V trimming: 2 bases; J trimming: 7 bases; junction bases outside the gene matches: 3. The germline V gene has CDR1 SGHKS and CDR2 YYEKEE (reference sequence). The CDR3 DNA sequence: TGTGCCAGCAGCTTAGGACAGGGGCTTGGCTACACCTTC. The encoded protein is CASSLGQGLGYTF. The variable domain in full, with the rest retrieved from reference TRBV5-5 and TRBJ1-2, is DAGVTQSPTHLIKTRGQQVTLRCSPISGHKSVSWYQQVLGQGPQFIFQYYEKEERGRGNFPDRFSARQFPNYSSELNVNALLLGDSALYLCASSLGQGLGYTFGSGTRLTVV.

The chain joins TRBV24-1 to TRBJ1-5, with 7 nucleotides matching TRBD1. Germline V gene lookup returns CDR1 KGHDR and CDR2 SFDVKD. The length of the CDR3 is 15 residues. V was clipped by 2 bases and J by 7 bases; unmatched bases: 7. Here the CDR3 reads CATSDSNRGYQPQHF. CDR3 sequence (DNA): TGTGCCACCAGTGATTCAAACAGGGGTTACCAGCCCCAGCATTTT.

The chain joins TRBV19 to TRBJ1-5; TRBD1 matches 8 bases. The junction had 3 bases not matched to a gene; V was cut back by 2 bases and J by 0 bases. Germline values: CDR1 LNHDA, CDR2 SQIVND (reference sequence). The CDR3 runs to 16 residues. The CDR3 reads CASSITQGVSNQPQHF. The DNA of the CDR3 is TGTGCCAGTAGTATAACACAGGGGGTTAGCAATCAGCCCCAGCATTTT.

The chain recombines TRBV6-5 with TRBJ1-5; 7 bases fit TRBD1. CDR1 is MNHEY and CDR2 is SVGAGI in the germline V gene. The CDR3 runs 14 residues. Trimming cost V 6 bases and J 2 bases; bases outside gene matches: 4. CDR3 residues: CASSEGAGNQPQHF. In nucleotides, the CDR3 is TGTGCCAGCAGCGAGGGGGCTGGCAATCAGCCCCAGCATTTT.

J is TRBJ1-4 and V is TRBV18, with D perhaps matching TRBD1 (5 bases). CDR1 is KGHSH and CDR2 is LQKENI in the germline V gene. The CDR3 consists of 15 residues. Trimming took 2 bases from V and 8 from J, leaving 15 bases between them. The CDR3 DNA sequence: TGTGCCAGCTCACCATTCCCCCAGGGTGGCGAAAAACTGTTTTTT. Translated, it gives CASSPFPQGGEKLFF.

The gene calls are TRBV4-1 and TRBJ1-5, with D perhaps matching TRBD1 (5 bases). CDR3 length equals 16 residues. Per germline, CDR1 MGHRA and CDR2 YSYEKL. Trimming took 0 bases from V and 6 from J, leaving 15 bases between them. This CDR3 is CASSQDLGTGFQPQHF. The DNA for the CDR3 is TGCGCCAGCAGCCAAGATCTCGGCACAGGCTTTCAGCCCCAGCATTTT.

The chain links TRBV5-6 to TRBJ2-7, with 10 bases that match TRBD1. Germline values: CDR1 SGHDT, CDR2 YYEEEE. V was pared by 4 bases and J by 3 bases, with 7 bases of the junction left unmatched. The CDR3 has 15 residues. CDR3 DNA sequence: TGTGCCAGCAGCCCCGGGACAGGGGTGGGCTACGAGCAGTACTTC. Protein sequence: CASSPGTGVGYEQYF.

The chain couples TRBV12-3 or TRBV12-4 to TRBJ1-1; possible D gene TRBD1, 6 bases. V was clipped by 7 bases and J by 10 bases, with 13 bases between them. The CDR3 spans 11 residues. The DNA for the CDR3 is TGTGCCAGCACCTCGAGGGGGGGAGCTTTCTTT. Amino acid sequence: CASTSRGGAFF.

The gene calls are TRBV19 and TRBJ1-1, with 8 bases lining up with TRBD1. Germline-derived CDR1 and CDR2 are LNHDA and SQIVND (reference sequence). Trimming cost V 5 bases and J 7 bases; bases outside gene matches: 15. CDR3 length: 16 residues. CDR3 region: CASSASGGLTYIEAFF. The DNA for the CDR3 is TGTGCCAGTAGTGCATCAGGGGGCCTAACGTATATTGAAGCTTTCTTT.

The table lists this clone with a few counts. V and J are TRBV27 and TRBJ1-3, with 8 positions matching TRBD1. Looked up from germline, CDR1 is MNHEY and CDR2 is SMNVEV (reference sequence). The CDR3 length is 16 residues. After removal of 6 bases from V and 3 bases from J, the junction contained 10 bases not matched to a gene. CDR3 sequence: CASRTKGQGGGNTIYF. DNA of the CDR3: TGTGCCAGCAGGACGAAAGGACAGGGTGGTGGAAACACCATATATTTT.

The chain links TRBV27 to TRBJ2-7, with 12 bases lining up with TRBD2. This CDR3 is 16 amino acids long. J was trimmed by 3 bases and V by 3 bases; bases with no gene match: 6. Germline V CDR1 and CDR2: MNHEY, SMNVEV (reference sequence). CDR3 DNA: TGTGCCAGCAGTTTTCGGACTAGCGGGAAGGTCTACGAGCAGTACTTC. This translates into CASSFRTSGKVYEQYF.

This clone was detected only once. The rearrangement links TRBV3-1 (or the pseudogene TRBV3-2) to TRBJ1-1; TRBD1 agrees at 10 bases. In germline, CDR1 is LGHDT, CDR2 YNNKEL (reference sequence). V shed 5 bases, J shed 5 bases, and the junction held 8 bases outside the gene matches. The CDR3 is 15 amino acids. This CDR3 is CASSTWDRGGTEAFF. CDR3 bases: TGTGCCAGCAGCACTTGGGACAGGGGAGGGACTGAAGCTTTCTTT.

The V gene is TRBV21-1, the J gene TRBJ2-7; the D segment call TRBD2 is taken from the table without a DNA check. TRBV21-1 is a pseudogene locus. The CDR3 sequence is 23 residues long. The CDR3 DNA reads as TGTGCCAGCAGCAAACACCTTTTTATAAAGGGACTAGCGGGATGCCCCAATTATTACGAGCAGTACTTC. It translates to CASSKHLFIKGLAGCPNYYEQYF.

V is TRBV18 and J is TRBJ1-1; D is possibly TRBD1 (6 bases). With 0 bases removed from V and 0 bases from J, the gap between germline ends came to 14 bases. Germline CDR1 is KGHSH and CDR2 is LQKENI. This CDR3 region has 17 residues. The CDR3 bases are TGTGCCAGCTCACCACCGGGGCTGGGGGCTATGAACACTGAAGCTTTCTTT. This sequence encodes CASSPPGLGAMNTEAFF.

In the case of this clone: The same CDR3 arises from other DNA sequences in this sample as well. The chain joins TRBV5-1 to TRBJ1-3, with 7 bases fitting TRBD1. With 0 bases clipped from V and 0 bases from J, the junction kept 3 bases outside the gene matches. Germline V gene lookup returns CDR1 SGHRS and CDR2 YFSETQ. The CDR3 sequence is 16 residues long. The CDR3, as DNA: TGCGCCAGCAGCTTGGGCGGGACAGCCTCTGGAAACACCATATATTTT. This sequence encodes CASSLGGTASGNTIYF.

The chain combines TRBV5-4 with TRBJ2-1, with a weak D call TRBD2 (6 bases). The CDR3 has 13 residues. Germline CDR1 SGHNT, CDR2 YYREEE (reference sequence). Trimming removed 4 bases at V and 9 bases at J, with 14 bases between. CDR3 bases: TGTGCCAGCAGCCTCAGCGGGCGAAGTGAGCAGTTCTTC. Translation: CASSLSGRSEQFF.

This clone came up once. The chain joins TRBV6-5 to TRBJ2-7; D is possibly TRBD1 (5 bases). The V end was cut by 5 bases, the J end by 4 bases, with 18 bases between. The length of the CDR3 is 15 residues. Germline V lookup: CDR1 MNHEY, CDR2 SVGAGI. This chain's CDR3 is CASSLLPDTPYEQYF. DNA for the CDR3: TGTGCCAGCAGTCTCCTACCGGACACCCCTTACGAGCAGTACTTC.

The CDR3 DNA is TGTGCCAGCAGCCAAGTCTGGGGCCCCAATAACAATGAGCAGTTCTTC. This translates into CASSQVWGPNNNEQFF. V usage is TRBV3-1 (or the pseudogene TRBV3-2) and J usage is TRBJ2-1, with TRBD1 as a possible D gene (5 bases). Trimming took off 1 base at V and 5 bases at J, with 15 bases between the two ends. Germline CDR1 is LGHDT and CDR2 is YNNKEL (reference sequence). The CDR3 sequence is 16 residues long.

The rearrangement links TRBV7-9 to TRBJ1-6; D not resolved. The CDR3 loop spans 15 amino acids. In germline, CDR1 is SEHNR, CDR2 FQNEAQ (reference sequence). V was clipped by 1 base and J by 0 bases, with 4 bases between them. The DNA for the CDR3 is TGTGCCAGCAGCTTAGGCAGCTCCTATAATTCACCCCTCCACTTT. This gives the protein CASSLGSSYNSPLHF.

This clone came up once. The chain has TRBV19 and TRBJ1-1, with 8 nucleotides matching TRBD1. Trimming cost V 2 bases and J 4 bases; bases outside gene matches: 6. This CDR3 contains 15 residues. The germline V gene has CDR1 LNHDA and CDR2 SQIVND (reference sequence). The CDR3 here is CASSIRQGQGTEAFF. CDR3 coding DNA: TGTGCCAGTAGTATACGACAGGGGCAGGGCACTGAAGCTTTCTTT.

The chain has TRBV5-4 and TRBJ1-2; the D gene is possibly TRBD1 (6 bases). With 2 bases removed from V and 5 bases from J, the gap between germline ends came to 10 bases. CDR1 and CDR2 from the germline V gene are SGHNT and YYREEE (reference sequence). The CDR3 consists of 13 residues. CDR3 region: CASSLYRVYGYTF. The CDR3 DNA follows: TGTGCCAGCAGCTTATACAGGGTATATGGCTACACCTTC.

The genes are TRBV7-2 and TRBJ1-1, with D tentatively TRBD1 (5 bases). The germline V and J ends were trimmed by 4 bases and 5 bases, with 14 bases remaining between them. The CDR3 is made up of 14 amino acids. CDR1 and CDR2 (germline): SGHTA, FQGNSA. The CDR3 sequence: CASSSSRVLTEAFF. The CDR3 coding sequence is TGTGCCAGCAGCTCATCCAGGGTATTAACTGAAGCTTTCTTT.

The V and J genes are TRBV11-2 and TRBJ1-1, with D maybe TRBD1 (5 bases). This CDR3 is built from 15 residues. Germline-derived CDR1 and CDR2 are SGHAT and FQNNGV. V lost 7 bases and J lost 4, with 19 bases in between. The CDR3 DNA is TGTGCCAGCAATTCAAAATCGGGGGTCGGCACTGAAGCTTTCTTT. The encoded protein is CASNSKSGVGTEAFF.